Listed below are T cell receptor beta chains from one sample, sequenced in a study of T cells in Graves' hyperthyroidism and ophthalmopathy. In TCRdb, the multiplex PCR reads were re-called with MiXCR into one record per CDR3 protein. The sample holds about 360,000 distinct CDR3 sequences, over 10% seen once. Sequenced input: blood. These receptors were obtained from a woman aged 18-29 years with Graves' hyperthyroidism. The CDR3 runs from the conserved cysteine through the conserved F or W. D genes are given only for firm matches. Size values are once, few and many counts, or a class for expanded clones, and some rows have none.

DNA	CDR3	D	V	J	size
TGTGCCAGCAGTTTATCCGTCCGGGGCGAGCAGTACTTC	CASSLSVRGEQYF	NA	TRBV12-3/TRBV12-4	TRBJ2-7	few
TGCGCCAGCAGCTCGGGACAGGGGGCAACGGGTATCAACGAGCAGTACTTC	CASSSGQGATGINEQYF	TRBD1	TRBV5-1	TRBJ2-7	many
TGTGCCAGCAGTTACAGGCTAGCGGGACTCAACGAGCAGTACTTC	CASSYRLAGLNEQYF	TRBD2	TRBV6-2/TRBV6-3	TRBJ2-7	many
TGTGCCAGCTCACCCGAGAACCAAGAGACCCAGTACTTC	CASSPENQETQYF	NA	TRBV18	TRBJ2-5	many
TGTGCCAGCAGTTACCTGACAGGGTATGAAGAGACCCAGTACTTC	CASSYLTGYEETQYF	TRBD1	TRBV6-9	TRBJ2-5	few
TGTGCCAGCAGTTACGACGGGACGGCGAAATCCTACGAGCAGTACTTC	CASSYDGTAKSYEQYF	NA	TRBV6-2/TRBV6-3	TRBJ2-7	once
TGTGCCAGCAGCATTCAGGGGGCGGTTTACACTGAAGCTTTCTTT	CASSIQGAVYTEAFF	TRBD1	TRBV2	TRBJ1-1	once
TGTGCCAGCAGCCGACAGGGTGATCAGCCCCAGCATTTT	CASSRQGDQPQHF	TRBD1	TRBV9	TRBJ1-5	many
TGTGCCAGCAGTTTATTCTCCAGGGTAGGGAGAGGGGACACCGGGGAGCTGTTTTTT	CASSLFSRVGRGDTGELFF	NA	TRBV28	TRBJ2-2	many
TGTGCCAGCAGCCCATTCTCGGACACTGAAGCTTTCTTT	CASSPFSDTEAFF	NA	TRBV14	TRBJ1-1	few
TGTGCCACTAAAGGGTCAGATACGCAGTATTTT	CATKGSDTQYF	NA	TRBV19	TRBJ2-3	few
TGTGCCAGCACATGGGATTCCCAAGAGACCCAGTACTTC	CASTWDSQETQYF	NA	TRBV25-1	TRBJ2-5	NA
TGTGCCAGCAGGGCACAGGGAAGCGGACACGAGCAGTACTTC	CASRAQGSGHEQYF	NA	TRBV3-1	TRBJ2-7	many
TGCGCCAGCAGCCTGGAAGGAGGACAGGGGAACTACAATGAGCAGTTCTTC	CASSLEGGQGNYNEQFF	TRBD1	TRBV5-1	TRBJ2-1	many